One and the same sample provided the 11 T cell receptor delta chains below, sequenced in a study of Vδ1+ human thymocytes. Findings of the study overall: Thymic TRG and TRD repertoires appeared highly polyclonal.

The template was reverse-transcribed extracted RNA. CDR3 amplicons came from multiplex PCR with pooled V-gene forward and constant-region reverse primers. TCRdb re-processed the multiplex PCR reads via CATT. The sample records about 75,000 delta-chain clones, approximately 37% being singletons. These TCRs are of unknown antigen specificity. Sequences were obtained from Vdelta1+ gamma-delta thymocytes from the thymus. Stated subset: FACS-sorted CD3+ TCRalphabeta- TCRVdelta1+ TCRVdelta2- thymocytes. These receptor sequences come from a boy under two years old who had congenital heart surgery.

The chain employs TRDV1 and TRDJ1; D possibly matches TRDD2 or TRDD3 (8 bases each). Looked up from germline, CDR1 is TSWWSYY and CDR2 is QGS. The ends were cut back, 1 base at V and 1 base at J, with 40 bases in the middle. This CDR3 has 25 residues. CDR3: CALGEQAFLSLTGYAWDGATDKLIF. The CDR3 coding sequence is TGTGCTCTTGGGGAACAGGCCTTCCTATCTTTGACGGGATACGCCTGGGACGGAGCCACCGATAAACTCATCTTT.

Concerning this clone: A read error is possible here, since a much larger clone lies one base away. The rearrangement uses TRDV2 and TRDJ1; 9 nucleotides line up with TRDD3. CDR3 length: 19 residues. CDR1 and CDR2 from the germline V gene are GEAIGNYY and EKD. V lost 5 bases to trimming and J lost 0 bases; unmatched junction nucleotides: 18. DNA of the CDR3: TGTGCCTGTGCCATTCGATCCCCGACCACTGGGGGAAACACCGATAAACTCATCTTT. This codes for CACAIRSPTTGGNTDKLIF.

This clone was recorded a few times. This chain joins TRDV1 and TRDJ1; perhaps TRDD2 as D (7 bases). The CDR3 has 25 amino acids. Germline V lookup: CDR1 TSWWSYY, CDR2 QGS. The V gene lost 0 bases and the J gene lost 1 base, with 39 bases spanning the gap. In DNA form, the CDR3 reads TGTGCTCTTGGGGAACTTCTTGTCGAGAAGTGGGGTATTTCCTACCCTCTGGGGAGCACCGATAAACTCATCTTT. It codes for CALGELLVEKWGISYPLGSTDKLIF.

This clone has a handful of counts. The identical CDR3 is also encoded by other nucleotide sequences in the sample. This rearrangement joins TRDV1 to TRDJ1; 11 bases agree with TRDD3. CDR1 and CDR2 from the germline V gene are TSWWSYY and QGS. The CDR3 extends over 24 amino acids. Losses at the gene ends were 3 bases for V and 0 bases for J; bases not matched to a gene: 27. The CDR3 bases are TGTGCTCTTGGGGATCTTGTTCCTCATTGGGGGATACGACGTGGGACCCCTTACACCGATAAACTCATCTTT. This gives the protein CALGDLVPHWGIRRGTPYTDKLIF.

In its sample, this clone was seen a few times. The chain combines TRDV1 with TRDJ1; TRDD2 matches at 8 bases. Looked up from germline, CDR1 is TSWWSYY and CDR2 is QGS. CDR3 size: 21 residues. V lost 2 bases and J lost 6; bases outside the gene matches: 26. CDR3 bases: TGTGCTCTTGGGGAAAAGTCAGTGCTTCCTACTTATAGGGCCCTACGGCATAAACTCATCTTT. Protein sequence: CALGEKSVLPTYRALRHKLIF.

To note about this clone: Germline and junction disagree at one end, which may indicate a read error. The J gene is TRDJ1, the V gene TRDV1, with D unresolved. Germline V gene data show CDR1 as TSWWSYY and CDR2 as QGS. The CDR3 is made up of 15 amino acids. The CDR3 DNA sequence: TGTGCTCTAAGGTCCCCCATATTGTACACCGATAAGCTCATCTTT. Amino acid sequence: CALRSPILYTDKLIF.

This chain links TRDV1 with TRDJ1, with TRDD3 as a possible D gene (6 bases). The germline V gene encodes CDR1 TSWWSYY and CDR2 QGS. This CDR3 has 22 residues. Trimming took 0 bases from V and 0 from J, leaving 29 bases between them. The CDR3 DNA follows: TGTGCTCTTGGGGAACTCTCAAAATCAGTTCCGTTGGGGGTTTACAACACCGATAAACTCATCTTT. Encoded protein: CALGELSKSVPLGVYNTDKLIF.

V gene TRDV1 combines with J gene TRDJ1; D perhaps matches TRDD3 (5 bases). This CDR3 is 20 amino acids long. CDR1 is TSWWSYY, CDR2 QGS, per germline. The ends were cut back, 1 base at V and 10 bases at J, with 34 bases in the middle. The CDR3 nucleotides are TGTGCTCTTGGGGAACGATCCGGCCGCGATCGGACTGGAAGAGGGGACTCACTCATCTTT. The encoded protein is CALGERSGRDRTGRGDSLIF.

A few counts support this clone. The chain combines TRDV1 with TRDJ1; TRDD3 aligns across 11 bases. The CDR3 covers 28 residues. Trimming at V came to 4 bases and at J to 4 bases, leaving 44 bases not matched to a gene. Germline V lookup: CDR1 TSWWSYY, CDR2 QGS. CDR3 protein: CALGVTGPELLGDISHPASIRSLDKLIF. In DNA form, the CDR3 reads TGTGCTCTTGGGGTTACCGGTCCCGAGCTACTGGGGGATATTTCCCATCCCGCATCAATCCGCAGTCTCGATAAACTCATCTTT.

This clone was observed a few times. This chain links TRDV1 with TRDJ1; D remains ambiguous. In germline, CDR1 is TSWWSYY, CDR2 QGS. With 1 base removed from V and 2 bases from J, the gap between germline ends came to 8 bases. The CDR3 has 14 residues. In DNA, the CDR3 is TGTGCTCTTGGGGAACACCTTGTTACCGATAAACTCATCTTT. It translates to CALGEHLVTDKLIF.

The chain has TRDV1 and TRDJ1; possible D gene TRDD3, 6 bases. This CDR3 region has 19 residues. The V gene lost 1 base and the J gene lost 0 bases, with 21 bases spanning the gap. The V gene's germline CDR1 is TSWWSYY and CDR2 QGS. In DNA, the CDR3 is TGTGCTCTTGGGGAACGCGACTCGGGGGGACCACCGTACACCGATAAACTCATCTTT. As protein: CALGERDSGGPPYTDKLIF.